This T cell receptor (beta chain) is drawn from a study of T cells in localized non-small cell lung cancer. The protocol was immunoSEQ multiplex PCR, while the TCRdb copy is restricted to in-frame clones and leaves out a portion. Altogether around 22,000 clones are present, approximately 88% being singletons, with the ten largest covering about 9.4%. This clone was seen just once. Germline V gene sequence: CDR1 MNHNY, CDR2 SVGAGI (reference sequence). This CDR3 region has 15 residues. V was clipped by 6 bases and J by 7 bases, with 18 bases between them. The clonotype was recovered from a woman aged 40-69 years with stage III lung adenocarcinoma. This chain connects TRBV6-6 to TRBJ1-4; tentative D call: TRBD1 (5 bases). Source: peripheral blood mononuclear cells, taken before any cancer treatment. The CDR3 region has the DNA TGTGCCAGCAGCCTGACTGGGCTGGGGGGTGAAAAACTGTTTTTT. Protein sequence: CASSLTGLGGEKLFF.